This TCR beta chain is drawn from a study of cytomegalovirus exposure and HLA in healthy donors. Deletions cut 2 bases from V and 2 bases from J, with 13 bases between. The CDR3 spans 16 residues. The germline CDR1 and CDR2 sequences are LGHNA and YNFKEQ. Primers for the PCR totalled 60 Vbeta and 13 Jbeta. This table comes from immunoSEQ multiplex PCR, and its TCRdb copy is limited to in-frame clones, with some not included. The data contain more than 85,000 clones, around 15% of them singletons. This clone occurred a few times. The chain links TRBV4-2 to TRBJ2-1; perhaps TRBD2 as D (5 bases). The specimen was PBMCs. The TCR comes from a female donor in good health and CMV-seronegative. CDR3 coding DNA: TGTGCCAGCAGCCAAAATACTAGAGATCCCTACAATGAGCAGTTCTTC. It codes for CASSQNTRDPYNEQFF.